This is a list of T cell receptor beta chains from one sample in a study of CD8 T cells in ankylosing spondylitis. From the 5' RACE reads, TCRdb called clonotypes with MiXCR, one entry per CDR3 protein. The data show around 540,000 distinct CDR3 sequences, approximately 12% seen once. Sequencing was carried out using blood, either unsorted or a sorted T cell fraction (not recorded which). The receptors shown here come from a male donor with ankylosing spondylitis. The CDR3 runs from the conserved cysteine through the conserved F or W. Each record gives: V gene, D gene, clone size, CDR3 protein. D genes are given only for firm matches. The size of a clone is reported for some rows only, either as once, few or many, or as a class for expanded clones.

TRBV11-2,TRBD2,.,CASRPGIVGTSGRETQYF
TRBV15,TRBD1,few,CATSSRDPGQGKEFF
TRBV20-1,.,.,CSARDVPYGYTF
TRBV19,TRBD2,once,CASSIWASGRRNEQFF
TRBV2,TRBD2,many,CASTKTSVLYEQYF
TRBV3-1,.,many,CASSQDPTKETQYF
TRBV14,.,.,CASSPVLDVIYNEQFF
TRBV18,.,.,CASSPTDSTGELFF
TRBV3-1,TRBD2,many,CASSQTSGSFADTQYF
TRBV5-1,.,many,CASSLEDLWGPNTEAFF
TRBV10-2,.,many,CASSATGNGNTIYF
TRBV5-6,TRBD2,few,CASRSSGRGGDPVYF
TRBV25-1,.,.,CASSESVAGPNQPQHF
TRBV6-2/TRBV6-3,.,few,CASSRAVAGEQFF
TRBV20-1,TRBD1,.,CSARDLGTGGRGDTQYF
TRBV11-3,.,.,CASSLVSQMIAKNIQYF
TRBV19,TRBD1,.,CASSTGQGRNIQYF
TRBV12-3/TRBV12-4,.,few,CASSPGTFYEQYF
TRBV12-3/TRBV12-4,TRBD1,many,CASCYPGQDWGGYTF
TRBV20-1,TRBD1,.,CSAQGQGSSYEQYF
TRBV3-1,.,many,CASSQDGTSRTGELFF
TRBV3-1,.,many,CASSLGSGNYYEQYF
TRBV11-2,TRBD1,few,CASSLAGGGYGYTF
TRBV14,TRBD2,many,CASSRTGLAEVLNYNEQFF
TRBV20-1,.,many,CSARGSQETQYF
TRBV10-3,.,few,CAISALALEQYF
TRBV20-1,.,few,CSANFGDQPQHF
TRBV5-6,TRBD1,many,CASSFRDRVGDEQFF
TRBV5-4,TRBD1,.,CASSKDLQGASEKLFF
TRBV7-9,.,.,CASSWMPDTQYF
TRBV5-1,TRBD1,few,CASSPQGASTDTQYF
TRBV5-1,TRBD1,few,CASSLDRGLGGYTF
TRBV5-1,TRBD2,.,CASSLTGGPADTQYF
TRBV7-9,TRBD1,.,CASSSQGGQGDYGYTF
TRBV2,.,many,CASSIQPPGTDTQYF
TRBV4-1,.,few,CASSPKGDADTGELFF
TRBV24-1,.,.,CATSDLRTSEGYTF
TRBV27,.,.,CASSRRLGVAGELFF
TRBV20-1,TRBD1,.,CSAGGTGGFLHEQYF
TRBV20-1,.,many,CSAKAPLGASYNEQFF
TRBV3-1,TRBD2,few,CASSALAGVYEQYF
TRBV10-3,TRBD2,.,CAISELGTSGNTGELFF
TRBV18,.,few,CASSPLIGWTGELFF
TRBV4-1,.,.,CASSRRESTEAFF
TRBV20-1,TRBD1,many,CSARGDRGSYNEQFF
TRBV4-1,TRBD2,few,CASSRGLAGHGTQYF
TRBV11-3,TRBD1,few,CASRGQGYLSGANVLTF
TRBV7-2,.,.,CASSEIADSYNEQFF
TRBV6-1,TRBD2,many,CASRDAKGGVKYEQYF
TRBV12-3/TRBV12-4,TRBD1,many,CASSPRTGRDTQYF
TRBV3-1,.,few,CASSQEVWGVRPNEQFF
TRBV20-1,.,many,CSARQRLGLSNEQFF